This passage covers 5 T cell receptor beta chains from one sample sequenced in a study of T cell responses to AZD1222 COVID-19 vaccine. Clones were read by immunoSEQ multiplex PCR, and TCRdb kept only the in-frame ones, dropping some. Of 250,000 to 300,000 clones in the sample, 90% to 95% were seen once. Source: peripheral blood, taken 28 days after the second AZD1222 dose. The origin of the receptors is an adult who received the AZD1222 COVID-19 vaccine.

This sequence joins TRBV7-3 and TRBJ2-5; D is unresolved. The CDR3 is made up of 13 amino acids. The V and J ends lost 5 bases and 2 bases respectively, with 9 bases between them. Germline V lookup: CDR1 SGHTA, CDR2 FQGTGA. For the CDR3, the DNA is TGTGCCAGCAGCCCCGGCAGTCAAGAGACCCAGTACTTC. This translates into CASSPGSQETQYF.

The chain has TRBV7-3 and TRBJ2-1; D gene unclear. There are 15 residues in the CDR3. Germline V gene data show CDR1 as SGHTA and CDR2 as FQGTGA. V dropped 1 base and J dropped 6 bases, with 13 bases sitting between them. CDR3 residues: CASSLRKAEGNEQFF. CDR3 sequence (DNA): TGTGCCAGCAGCTTAAGGAAGGCCGAAGGCAATGAGCAGTTCTTC.

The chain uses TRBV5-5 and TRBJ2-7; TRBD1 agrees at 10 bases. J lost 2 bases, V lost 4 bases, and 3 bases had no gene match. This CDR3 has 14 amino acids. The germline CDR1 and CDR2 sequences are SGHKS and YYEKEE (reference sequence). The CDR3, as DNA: TGTGCCAGCAGCCCCGGACAGGGGGCCTACGAGCAGTACTTC. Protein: CASSPGQGAYEQYF.

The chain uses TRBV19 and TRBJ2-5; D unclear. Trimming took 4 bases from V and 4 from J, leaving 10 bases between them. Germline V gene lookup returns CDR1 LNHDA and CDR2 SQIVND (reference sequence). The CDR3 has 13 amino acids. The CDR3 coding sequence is TGTGCCAGTAGTAGAAACAGAGGAGAGACCCAGTACTTC. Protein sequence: CASSRNRGETQYF.

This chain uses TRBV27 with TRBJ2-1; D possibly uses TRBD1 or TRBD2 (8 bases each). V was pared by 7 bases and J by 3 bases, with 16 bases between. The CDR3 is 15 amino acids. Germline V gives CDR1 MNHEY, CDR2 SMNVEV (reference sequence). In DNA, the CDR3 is TGTGCCAGCACCCAGGGGGCGGGGGGCTACAATGAGCAGTTCTTC. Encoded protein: CASTQGAGGYNEQFF.